This TCR beta chain was observed in a study of shared clonotypes between healthy human individuals. Each cell subset's genomic DNA was divided evenly among several immunoSEQ plates. This table comes from immunoSEQ multiplex PCR, and its TCRdb copy is limited to in-frame clones, with some not included. The sample consists of 2 million to 2.5 million clones, roughly 90% of them appearing once. All donors qualified as healthy HIV-negative adults and had experienced no recent acute infections or vaccinations. This CDR3 has 16 residues. Looked up from germline, CDR1 is SGHAT and CDR2 is FQNNGV. V lost 0 bases to trimming and J lost 5 bases; unmatched junction nucleotides: 6.

The chain is built from TRBV11-2 and TRBJ1-2; 10 bases match TRBD1. This receptor was obtained from a man younger than 35 in good health. Some clones in this sample may be carry-over from other donors' samples. The sample taken for sequencing was naive CD4+ T cells from PBMCs. Indicated subset: CD45RA+ positively selected. CDR3 residues: CASSLDAGTGVYGYTF. The CDR3 DNA follows: TGTGCCAGCAGCTTAGATGCCGGGACAGGGGTGTATGGCTACACCTTC.